This T cell receptor beta chain is from a study of blood T cell repertoires in COVID-19. In the study overall: COVID-19 samples, acute and convalescent, were from the United States, Italy and Spain. PBMCs, B-cell-depleted T cells, or T cells provided the cDNA or gDNA that made up the material.

This clone was counted once. Original data processing: Estimated nucleated cell counts came from reference gene primer amplification. Profiled with immunoSEQ multiplex PCR; TCRdb holds only in-frame clones, not every one. The V and J calls and clone size are taken from that table; D and trimming were inferred from the DNA. The table lists roughly 73,000 clones, 88% of them singletons, with about 1.3% in the top ten. Looked up from germline, CDR1 is MNHEY and CDR2 is SVGEGT. The CDR3 has 14 amino acids. Trimming shortened V by 0 bases and J by 5 bases, and 10 bases separated the two germline ends. The specimen was peripheral blood. This TCR came from a human donor in a cohort sampled during active COVID-19. The chain joins TRBV6-2 or TRBV6-3 to TRBJ2-5; possibly TRBD1 for D (6 bases). CDR3 sequence: CASSYSNRGETQYF. The CDR3 DNA reads TGTGCCAGCAGTTACTCGAATAGGGGGGAGACCCAGTACTTC.